This T cell receptor beta chain originates from a study of low-dose radiotherapy and immunotherapy resistance in tumors (dated by TCRdb to 2022 to 2024). Background for the entire study: In Cohort 1, 0.5 Gy per fraction was delivered every 2 weeks, and a total PTV dose of 6.5 Gy was prescribed. Patients in Cohort 2 were given 1 Gy per fraction every two weeks, for a total of 13 Gy across 26 weeks. Patients were given nivolumab as a 240 mg flat dose every two weeks and ipilimumab at 1 mg/kg every six weeks, with both drugs delivered intravenously. Every two weeks, patients got intravenous cyclophosphamide at 200 mg/m2, given one day ahead of each radiation and immunotherapy administration. Patients took aspirin 300 mg orally once daily for four cycles, starting on cycle 1 day 1. Randomization of trial participants into treatment groups was not performed. The translational analysis covered eight patients: three from the first dose cohort and the first five from the second dose cohort.

Donors were enrolled in RACIN, a single-arm phase I dose-escalation trial combining nivolumab, ipilimumab, aspirin, low-dose cyclophosphamide and low-dose radiotherapy. Patients were eligible if they had advanced solid tumors that were TIL-negative. Details on this clonotype: It has no known antigen specificity. Per-base qualities were not stored, and no clone one base away is much larger.

The germline ends are 5 bases apart after V is trimmed by 5 bases and J by 0 bases. The CDR3 measures 13 amino acids from cysteine to phenylalanine. CDR3 DNA only is kept here, 39 bases in frame from base 1. Superscript III and a set of TRAV- and TRBV-specific primers were used to synthesize first-strand cDNA, so that both TCRalpha and TCRbeta chains were covered. TCRs were amplified for about 18 PCR cycles with Phusion, using a constant-region primer paired with the adapter attached to the V primers. The MessageAmp II aRNA Amplification Kit was used to amplify the isolated mRNA, with in vitro transcription run for around 15 hours at 37 degrees C. mRNA for TCR sequencing was isolated with the Dynabeads mRNA DIRECT Purification Kit. Indexed Illumina adapters were added in a second approximately 25-cycle Phusion PCR, and the resulting products were purified with AMPure XP beads. The source study handled its data this way. Custom Perl scripts pooled TCR sequences encoding the same protein, removed out-of-frame sequences and computed each clonotype's abundance. The analysis excluded TCR sequences that were supported by just one read. Shannon entropy, Gini index, clonality, richness, and the frequency of TCRs shared between repertoires were included as repertoire metrics. Using fastp at Q25 and MiXCR, TCRdb reprocessed the public reads and kept productive beta chains. Merged by CDR3 protein, the rows form single entries marked with the most common genes and DNA. The V and J calls follow TCRdb's processing rather than the paper's. The sample table contains around 18,000 distinct CDR3 sequences; only one count was recorded for around 74% of them. About an eighth of the sample lies in the top ten.

The chain is made from TRBV12-3 or TRBV12-4 and TRBJ1-5; the D gene assignment is ambiguous. The source is a human donor with advanced metastatic prostate, ovarian, gallbladder or colorectal cancer (not recorded which). This table probably holds off-target reads from a library built for another chain. CDR3 reads: CASSVDSNQPQHF. The base sequence is TGTGCCAGCAGTGTCGATAGCAATCAGCCCCAGCATTTT.